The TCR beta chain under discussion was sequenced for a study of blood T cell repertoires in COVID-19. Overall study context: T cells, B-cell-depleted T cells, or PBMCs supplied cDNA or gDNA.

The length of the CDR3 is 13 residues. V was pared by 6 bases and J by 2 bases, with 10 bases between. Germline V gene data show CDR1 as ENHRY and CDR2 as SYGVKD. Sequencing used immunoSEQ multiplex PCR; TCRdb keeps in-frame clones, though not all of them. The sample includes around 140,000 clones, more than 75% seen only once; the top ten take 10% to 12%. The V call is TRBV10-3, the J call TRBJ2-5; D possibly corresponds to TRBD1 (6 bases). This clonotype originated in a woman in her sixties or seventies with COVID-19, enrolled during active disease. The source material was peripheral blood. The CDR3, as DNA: TGTGCCATCAGCCCGGACAGTCAAGAGACCCAGTACTTC. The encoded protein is CAISPDSQETQYF.